This T cell receptor beta chain was documented in a study of molecular identifiers for immune sequencing clone quantification. Trimming stripped 8 bases from V and 0 bases from J, with 8 bases between. The CDR3 sequence is 12 residues long. The table lists this clonotype with many counts. TCRdb passed the PCR reads through MiXCR, listing each CDR3 protein once. This table has over 550,000 distinct CDR3 sequences, 25% appearing once. V usage is TRBV12-3 or TRBV12-4 and J usage is TRBJ2-7; D gene unclear. The TCR originated in a human donor in good health. Some libraries in this study had Jurkat cell RNA spiked in. Sequenced sample: naive CD8+ T cells from blood, with Jurkat cell RNA spiked in. The sample's subset: FACS-sorted CD8+CD4-CCR7+CD45RA+ naive T cells. The CDR3 bases are TGTGCCAGCCGAAGAAGCTCCTACGAGCAGTACTTC. Protein sequence: CASRRSSYEQYF.